This T cell receptor beta chain was obtained from a study of blood T cell repertoires in COVID-19. Whole-study context: The study drew acute and convalescent COVID-19 samples from the United States, Italy and Spain. In each case, the material was cDNA or gDNA derived from T cells, B-cell-depleted T cells, or PBMCs.

Authors' analysis steps: Amplification of reference gene primers was used by the study to estimate nucleated cell counts. Using immunoSEQ multiplex PCR, the repertoire was profiled, and TCRdb retains in-frame clones only, with some absent. V and J calls and clone size are those listed in that table; D and trimming were worked out from the DNA. The table lists about 91,000 clones, about four fifths of them singletons. J was trimmed by 9 bases and V by 0 bases; bases with no gene match: 11. The CDR3 is 16 amino acids. Germline V CDR1 and CDR2: MNHEY, SVGAGI. Sequences were obtained from peripheral blood. The origin of this receptor is a woman of 80 years or more with acute or convalescent COVID-19. The V and J genes are TRBV6-5 and TRBJ1-5; 7 bases agree with TRBD1. The DNA of the CDR3 is TGTGCCAGCAGTTACTCGACAGGGAACAGGTTGGGGCCCCAGCATTTT. Protein: CASSYSTGNRLGPQHF.